The 2 T cell receptor beta chains reported below all come from one sample, sequenced in a study of blood T cell repertoires in COVID-19. Assay used: immunoSEQ multiplex PCR; TCRdb lists only in-frame clones, some missing. The profile covers tens of thousands of clones, with approximately 75% appearing a single time and about 4.2% taken by the ten largest. The sample consisted of peripheral blood. The origin of the receptors is a woman in her forties or fifties with acute or convalescent COVID-19.

The chain employs TRBV11-2 and TRBJ2-2; a weak D match, TRBD1 (5 bases). This CDR3 has 15 amino acids. V was shortened by 4 bases and J by 2 bases, with 11 bases between the two germline ends. CDR1 and CDR2 from the germline V gene are SGHAT and FQNNGV. CDR3 coding DNA: TGTGCCAGCAGCTCGTATACAGGAAACACCGGGGAGCTGTTTTTT. Encoded protein: CASSSYTGNTGELFF.

This chain joins TRBV6-5 and TRBJ1-1, with 7 bases that match TRBD1. With V trimmed by 2 bases and J by 4 bases, 10 bases remained unmatched. This CDR3 contains 16 residues. Germline CDR1 MNHEY, CDR2 SVGAGI. CDR3: CASSYGPGPGGTEAFF. DNA of the CDR3: TGTGCCAGCAGTTACGGGCCGGGACCAGGGGGCACTGAAGCTTTCTTT.